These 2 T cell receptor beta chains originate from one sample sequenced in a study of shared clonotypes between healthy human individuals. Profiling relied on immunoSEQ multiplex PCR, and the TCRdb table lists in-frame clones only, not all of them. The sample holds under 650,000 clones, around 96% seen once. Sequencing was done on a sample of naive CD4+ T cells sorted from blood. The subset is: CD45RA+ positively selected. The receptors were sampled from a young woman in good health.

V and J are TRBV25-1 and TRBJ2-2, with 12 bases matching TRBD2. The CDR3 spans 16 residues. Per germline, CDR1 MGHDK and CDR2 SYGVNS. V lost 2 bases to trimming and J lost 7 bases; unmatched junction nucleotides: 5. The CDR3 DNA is TGTGCCAGCAGTGAAGGTCTAGCGGGAGGGCGCGGGGAGCTGTTTTTT. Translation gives CASSEGLAGGRGELFF. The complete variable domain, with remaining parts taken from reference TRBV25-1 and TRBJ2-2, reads EADIYQTPRYLVIGTGKKITLECSQTMGHDKMYWYQQDPGMELHLIHYSYGVNSTEKGDLSSESTVSRIRTEHFPLTLESARPSHTSQYLCASSEGLAGGRGELFFGEGSRLTVL.

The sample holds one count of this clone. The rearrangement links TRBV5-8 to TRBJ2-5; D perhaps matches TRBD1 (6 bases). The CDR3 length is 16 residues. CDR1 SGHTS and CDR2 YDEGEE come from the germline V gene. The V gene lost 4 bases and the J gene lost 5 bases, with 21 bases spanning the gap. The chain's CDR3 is CASSRLGQTFGETQYF. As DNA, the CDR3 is TGTGCCAGCAGCCGCCTAGGACAGACCTTCGGGGAGACCCAGTACTTC.